This T cell receptor (beta chain) comes out of a study of CD8 T cells in Susac syndrome. Findings and caveats of the study: The TCR sequencing and HLA analysis in the study involved a relatively small number of individuals, as the study acknowledged.

This clonotype appeared once. Its antigen is still unknown. The authors sequenced TCR beta from blood CD8+ and CD4+ T cells. Healthy donors constituted the control group, matched for age and sex. The V gene lost 3 bases and the J gene lost 8 bases, with 22 bases spanning the gap. The CDR3 is made up of 16 amino acids. Germline CDR1 MNHNS, CDR2 SASEGT. Reverse transcription of roughly 0.5 to 1 ug RNA was performed with random hexamers. An immunoSEQ multiplex PCR amplified TCR beta CDR3 over 54 Vbeta and 13 Jbeta. In TCRdb, the immunoSEQ multiplex PCR reads were re-called with MiXCR into one record per CDR3 protein. The sample carries more than 120,000 distinct CDR3 sequences, approximately 95% recorded once.

This sequence was found in a human donor in good health. Sequenced sample: CD4+ T cells from PBMCs. This chain links TRBV6-1 with TRBJ1-2; maybe TRBD1 (6 bases). The CDR3: CASSERGRQDYEGYTF. DNA of the CDR3: TGTGCCAGCAGTGAGAGGGGACGACAGGACTATGAGGGCTACACCTTC.